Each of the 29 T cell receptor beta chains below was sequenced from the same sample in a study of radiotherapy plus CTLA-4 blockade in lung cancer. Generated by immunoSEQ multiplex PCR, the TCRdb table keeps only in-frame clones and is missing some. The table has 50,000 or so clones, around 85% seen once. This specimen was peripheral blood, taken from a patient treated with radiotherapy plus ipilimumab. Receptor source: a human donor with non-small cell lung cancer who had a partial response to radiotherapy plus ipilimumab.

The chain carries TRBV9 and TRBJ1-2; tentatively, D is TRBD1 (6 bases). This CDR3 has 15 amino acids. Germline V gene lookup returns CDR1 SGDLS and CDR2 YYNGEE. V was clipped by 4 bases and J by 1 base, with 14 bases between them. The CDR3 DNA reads TGTGCCAGCAGCCCCCGGGACACGTATAACTATGGCTACACCTTC. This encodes CASSPRDTYNYGYTF.

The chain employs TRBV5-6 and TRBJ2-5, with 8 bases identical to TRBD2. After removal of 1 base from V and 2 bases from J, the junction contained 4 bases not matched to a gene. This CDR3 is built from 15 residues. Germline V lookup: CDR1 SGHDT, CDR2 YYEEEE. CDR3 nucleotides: TGTGCCAGCAGCTTGCGTCTAGCGGGTCAAGAGACCCAGTACTTC. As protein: CASSLRLAGQETQYF. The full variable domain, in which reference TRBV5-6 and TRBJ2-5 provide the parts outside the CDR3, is DAGVTQSPTHLIKTRGQQVTLRCSPKSGHDTVSWYQQALGQGPQFIFQYYEEEERQRGNFPDRFSGHQFPNYSSELNVNALLLGDSALYLCASSLRLAGQETQYFGPGTRLLVL.

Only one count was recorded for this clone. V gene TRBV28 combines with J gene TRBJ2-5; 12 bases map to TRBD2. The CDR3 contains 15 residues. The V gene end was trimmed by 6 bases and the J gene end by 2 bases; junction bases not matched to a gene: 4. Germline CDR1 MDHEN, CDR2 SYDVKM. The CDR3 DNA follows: TGTGCCAGCAGACTAGCGGGGGGACGACAAGAGACCCAGTACTTC. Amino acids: CASRLAGGRQETQYF.

CDR3 sequence (DNA): TGCGCCAGCAGCCTGACTGTGGCCACTACAGATACGCAGTATTTT. It yields the protein CASSLTVATTDTQYF. The chain joins TRBV4-1 to TRBJ2-3; D unclear. Per the germline V gene, CDR1 is MGHRA and CDR2 is YSYEKL. The CDR3 consists of 15 residues. Trimming removed 4 bases from V and 3 bases from J, with 14 bases in between.

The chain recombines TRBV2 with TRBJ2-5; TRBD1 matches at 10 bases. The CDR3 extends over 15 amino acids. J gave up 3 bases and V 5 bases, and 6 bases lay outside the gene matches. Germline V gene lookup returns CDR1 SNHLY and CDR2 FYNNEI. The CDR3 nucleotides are TGTGCCAGCAGTTGGAGACAGGGGGCGAAAGAGACCCAGTACTTC. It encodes CASSWRQGAKETQYF. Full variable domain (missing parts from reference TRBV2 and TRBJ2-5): EPEVTQTPSHQVTQMGQEVILRCVPISNHLYFYWYRQILGQKVEFLVSFYNNEISEKSEIFDDQFSVERPDGSNFTLKIRSTKLEDSAMYFCASSWRQGAKETQYFGPGTRLLVL.

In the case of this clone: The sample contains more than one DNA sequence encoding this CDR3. CDR3 in amino acids: CASSPGGGPTDTQYF. The CDR3 nucleotides read TGTGCCAGCAGCCCGGGGGGGGGCCCCACAGATACGCAGTATTTT. V and J are TRBV7-3 and TRBJ2-3; 8 positions agree with TRBD2. Germline CDR1 SGHTA, CDR2 FQGTGA. The V and J ends lost 5 bases and 2 bases, in that order; junction bases with no gene match: 6. The length of the CDR3 is 15 residues.

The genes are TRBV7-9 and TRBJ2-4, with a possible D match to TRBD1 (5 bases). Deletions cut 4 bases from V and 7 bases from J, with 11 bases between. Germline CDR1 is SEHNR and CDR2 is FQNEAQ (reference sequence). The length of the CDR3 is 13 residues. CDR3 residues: CASSSASGNIQYF. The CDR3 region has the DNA TGTGCCAGCAGCTCCGCGTCAGGGAACATTCAGTACTTC.

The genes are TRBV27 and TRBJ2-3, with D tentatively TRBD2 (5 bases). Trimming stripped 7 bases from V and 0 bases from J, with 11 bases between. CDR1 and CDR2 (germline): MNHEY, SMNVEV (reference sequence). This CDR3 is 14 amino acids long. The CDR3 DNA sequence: TGTGCCAGCAATCTACGGACTAGCACAGATACGCAGTATTTT. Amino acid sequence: CASNLRTSTDTQYF.

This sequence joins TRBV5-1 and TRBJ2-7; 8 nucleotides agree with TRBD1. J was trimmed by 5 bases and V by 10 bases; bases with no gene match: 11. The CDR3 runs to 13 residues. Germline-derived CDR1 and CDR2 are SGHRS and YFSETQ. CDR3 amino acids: CAVSRQGRNEQYF. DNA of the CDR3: TGCGCCGTTTCTCGACAGGGGAGGAACGAGCAGTACTTC.

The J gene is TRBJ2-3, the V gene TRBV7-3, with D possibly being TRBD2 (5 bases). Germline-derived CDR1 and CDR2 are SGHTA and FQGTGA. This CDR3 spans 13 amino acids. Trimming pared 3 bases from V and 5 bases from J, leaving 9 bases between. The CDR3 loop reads CASSLDWEDTQYF. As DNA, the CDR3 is TGTGCCAGCAGCTTGGACTGGGAAGATACGCAGTATTTT.

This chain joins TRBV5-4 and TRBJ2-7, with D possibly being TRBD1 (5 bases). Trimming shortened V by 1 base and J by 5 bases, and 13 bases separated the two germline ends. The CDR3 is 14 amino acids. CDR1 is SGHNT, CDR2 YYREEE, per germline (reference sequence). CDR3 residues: CASSLNRQIDEQYF. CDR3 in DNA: TGTGCCAGCAGCTTGAACAGACAGATAGACGAGCAGTACTTC.

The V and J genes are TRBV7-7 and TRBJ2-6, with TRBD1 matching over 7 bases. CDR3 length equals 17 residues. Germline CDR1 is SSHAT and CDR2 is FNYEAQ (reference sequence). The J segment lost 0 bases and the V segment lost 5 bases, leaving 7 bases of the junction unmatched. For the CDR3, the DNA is TGTGCCAGCAGCCCTACAGGGGTCGGCTCTGGGGCCAACGTCCTGACTTTC. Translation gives CASSPTGVGSGANVLTF. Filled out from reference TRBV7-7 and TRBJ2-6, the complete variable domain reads GAGVSQSPRYKVTKRGQDVTLRCDPISSHATLYWYQQALGQGPEFLTYFNYEAQPDKSGLPSDRFSAERPEGSISTLTIQRTEQRDSAMYRCASSPTGVGSGANVLTFGAGSRLTVL.

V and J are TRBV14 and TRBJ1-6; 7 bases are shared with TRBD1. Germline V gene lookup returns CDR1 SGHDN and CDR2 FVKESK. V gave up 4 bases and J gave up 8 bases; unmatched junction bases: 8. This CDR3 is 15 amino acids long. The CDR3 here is CASSPDRTRDSPLHF. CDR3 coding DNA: TGTGCCAGCAGCCCGGACAGGACAAGGGATTCACCCCTCCACTTT.

The CDR3 spells CASSQQGFEDGYTF. The CDR3 DNA reads TGTGCCAGCAGCCAACAGGGGTTTGAGGATGGCTACACCTTC. The chain joins TRBV7-9 to TRBJ1-2; the match to TRBD1 covers 7 bases. This CDR3 spans 14 amino acids. Germline lookup yields CDR1 SEHNR and CDR2 FQNEAQ (reference sequence). J was trimmed by 6 bases and V by 5 bases; bases with no gene match: 9.

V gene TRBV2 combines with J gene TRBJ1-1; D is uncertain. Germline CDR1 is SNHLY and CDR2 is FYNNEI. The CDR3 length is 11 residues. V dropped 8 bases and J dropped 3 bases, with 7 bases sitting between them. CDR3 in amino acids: CASGHYTEAFF. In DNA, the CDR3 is TGTGCCAGCGGGCATTACACTGAAGCTTTCTTT.

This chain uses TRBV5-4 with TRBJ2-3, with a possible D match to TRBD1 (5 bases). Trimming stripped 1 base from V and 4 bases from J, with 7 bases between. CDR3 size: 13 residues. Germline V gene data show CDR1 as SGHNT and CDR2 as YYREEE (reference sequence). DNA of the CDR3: TGTGCCAGCAGCTTGCAGGGCGCAGATACGCAGTATTTT. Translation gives CASSLQGADTQYF.

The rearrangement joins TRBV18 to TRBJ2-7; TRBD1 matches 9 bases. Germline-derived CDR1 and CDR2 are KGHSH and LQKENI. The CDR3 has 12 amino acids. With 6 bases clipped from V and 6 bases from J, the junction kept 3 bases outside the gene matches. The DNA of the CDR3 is TGTGCCAGCTCCGGGACAGGGTTCGAGCAGTACTTC. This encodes CASSGTGFEQYF.

DNA for the CDR3: TGTGCCAGTAGTCCACAGGGGAACACCGGGGAGCTGTTTTTT. Its translation is CASSPQGNTGELFF. The rearrangement joins TRBV19 to TRBJ2-2; TRBD1 is a possible D gene (6 bases). Per the germline V gene, CDR1 is LNHDA and CDR2 is SQIVND (reference sequence). The CDR3 runs to 14 residues. Trimming removed 5 bases from V and 1 base from J, with 8 bases in between.

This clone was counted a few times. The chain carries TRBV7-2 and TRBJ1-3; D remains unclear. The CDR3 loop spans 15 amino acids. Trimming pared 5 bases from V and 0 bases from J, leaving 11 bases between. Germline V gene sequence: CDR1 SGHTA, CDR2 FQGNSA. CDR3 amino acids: CASSVDLTSGNTIYF. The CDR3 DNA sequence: TGTGCCAGCAGCGTAGATCTAACCTCTGGAAACACCATATATTTT.

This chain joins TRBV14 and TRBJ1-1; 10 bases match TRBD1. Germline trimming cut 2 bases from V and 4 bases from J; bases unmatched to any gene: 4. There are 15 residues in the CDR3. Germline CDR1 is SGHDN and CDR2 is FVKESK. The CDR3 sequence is CASSQRTGGFTEAFF. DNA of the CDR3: TGTGCCAGCAGCCAACGGACAGGGGGGTTCACTGAAGCTTTCTTT.

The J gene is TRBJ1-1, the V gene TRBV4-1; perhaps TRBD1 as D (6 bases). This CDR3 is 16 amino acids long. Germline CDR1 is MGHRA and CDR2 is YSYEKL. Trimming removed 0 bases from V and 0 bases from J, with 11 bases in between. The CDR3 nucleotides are TGCGCCAGCAGCCAAGAGGTCAGGGGAGTGAACACTGAAGCTTTCTTT. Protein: CASSQEVRGVNTEAFF.

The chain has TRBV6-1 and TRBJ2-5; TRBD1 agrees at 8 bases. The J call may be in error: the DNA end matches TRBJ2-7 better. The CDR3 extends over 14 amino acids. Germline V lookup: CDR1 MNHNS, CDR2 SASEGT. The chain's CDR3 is CASSIGTGSYEQYF. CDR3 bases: TGTGCCAGCAGTATTGGGACAGGCTCCTACGAGCAGTACTTC.

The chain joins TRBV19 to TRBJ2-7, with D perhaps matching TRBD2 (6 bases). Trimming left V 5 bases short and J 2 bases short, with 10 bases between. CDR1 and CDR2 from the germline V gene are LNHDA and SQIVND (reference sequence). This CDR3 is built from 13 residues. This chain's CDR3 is CASSAGPTYEQYF. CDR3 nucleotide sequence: TGTGCCAGTAGTGCGGGACCGACCTACGAGCAGTACTTC. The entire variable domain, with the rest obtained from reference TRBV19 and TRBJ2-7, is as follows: DGGITQSPKYLFRKEGQNVTLSCEQNLNHDAMYWYRQDPGQGLRLIYYSQIVNDFQKGDIAEGYSVSREKKESFPLTVTSAQKNPTAFYLCASSAGPTYEQYFGPGTRLTVT.

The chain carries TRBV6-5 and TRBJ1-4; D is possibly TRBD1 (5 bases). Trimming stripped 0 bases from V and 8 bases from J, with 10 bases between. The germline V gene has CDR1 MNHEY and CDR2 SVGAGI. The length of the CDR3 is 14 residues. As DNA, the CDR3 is TGTGCCAGCAGTTACTCCGGACACGGCGAAAAACTGTTTTTT. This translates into CASSYSGHGEKLFF.

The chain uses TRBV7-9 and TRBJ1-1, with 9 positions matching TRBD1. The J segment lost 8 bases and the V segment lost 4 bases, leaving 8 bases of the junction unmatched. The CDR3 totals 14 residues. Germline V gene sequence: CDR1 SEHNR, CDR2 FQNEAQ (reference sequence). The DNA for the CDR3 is TGTGCCAGCAGCTACTTACAGGGGGCAGCGGAAGCTTTCTTT. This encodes CASSYLQGAAEAFF.

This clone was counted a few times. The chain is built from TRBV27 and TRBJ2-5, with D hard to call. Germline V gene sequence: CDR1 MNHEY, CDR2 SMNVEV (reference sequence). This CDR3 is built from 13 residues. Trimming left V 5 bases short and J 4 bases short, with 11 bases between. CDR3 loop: CASSIIFGETQYF. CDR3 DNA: TGTGCCAGCAGTATCATTTTCGGAGAGACCCAGTACTTC.

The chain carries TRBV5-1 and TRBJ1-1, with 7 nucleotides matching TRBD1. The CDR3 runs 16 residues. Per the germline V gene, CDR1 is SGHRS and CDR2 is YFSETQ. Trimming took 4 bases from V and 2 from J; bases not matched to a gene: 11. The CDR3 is CASSPDRLYPNTEAFF. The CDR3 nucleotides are TGCGCCAGCAGCCCGGACAGGCTATACCCAAACACTGAAGCTTTCTTT.

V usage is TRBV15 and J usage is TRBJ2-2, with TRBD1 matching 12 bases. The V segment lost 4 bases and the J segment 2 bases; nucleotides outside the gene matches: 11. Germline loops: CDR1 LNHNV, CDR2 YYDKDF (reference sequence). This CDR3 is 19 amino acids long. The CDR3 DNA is TGTGCCACCAGCAATGGGTACTCCGGGACAGGGGGCAACACCGGGGAGCTGTTTTTT. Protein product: CATSNGYSGTGGNTGELFF.

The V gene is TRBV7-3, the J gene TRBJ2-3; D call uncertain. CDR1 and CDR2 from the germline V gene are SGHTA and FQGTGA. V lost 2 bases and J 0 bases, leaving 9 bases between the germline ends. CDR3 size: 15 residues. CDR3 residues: CASSLWQSSTDTQYF. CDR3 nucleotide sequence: TGTGCCAGCAGCTTATGGCAGTCGAGCACAGATACGCAGTATTTT.